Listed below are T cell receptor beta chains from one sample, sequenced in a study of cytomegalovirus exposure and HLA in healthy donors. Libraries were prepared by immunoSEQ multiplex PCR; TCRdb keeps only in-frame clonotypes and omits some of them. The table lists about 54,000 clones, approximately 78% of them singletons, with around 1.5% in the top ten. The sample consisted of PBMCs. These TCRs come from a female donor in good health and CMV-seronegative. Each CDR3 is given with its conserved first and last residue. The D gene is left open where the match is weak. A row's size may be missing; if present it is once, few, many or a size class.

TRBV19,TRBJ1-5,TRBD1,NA,CASMGQGGNQPQHF,TGTGCCAGTATGGGACAGGGGGGCAATCAGCCCCAGCATTTT
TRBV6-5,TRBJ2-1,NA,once,CASSSHQANEQFF,TGTGCCAGCAGTTCCCACCAGGCCAATGAGCAGTTCTTC
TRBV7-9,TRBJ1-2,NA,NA,CASSPQGQGLGYGYTF,TGTGCCAGCAGCCCCCAGGGGCAGGGTCTCGGCTATGGCTACACCTTC
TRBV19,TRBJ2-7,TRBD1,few,CASRGQGRTYEQYF,TGTGCCAGTAGGGGACAGGGGAGAACCTACGAGCAGTACTTC
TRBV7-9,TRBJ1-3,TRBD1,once,CASSLESGGSLYSGNTIYF,TGTGCCAGCAGCTTAGAGTCAGGGGGTTCCCTCTACTCTGGAAACACCATATATTTT
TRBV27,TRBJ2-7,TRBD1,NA,CASGDRVPSEQYF,TGTGCCAGCGGAGACAGGGTGCCGAGCGAGCAGTACTTC
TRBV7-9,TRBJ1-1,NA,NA,CASSSREGGVNTEAFF,TGTGCCAGCAGCTCACGTGAGGGGGGGGTGAACACTGAAGCTTTCTTT
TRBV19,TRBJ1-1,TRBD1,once,CASSIQGAMNTEAFF,TGTGCCAGTAGTATACAGGGGGCGATGAACACTGAAGCTTTCTTT
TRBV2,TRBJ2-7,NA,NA,CASSERQTLAYEQYF,TGTGCCAGCAGTGAAAGACAGACACTCGCCTACGAGCAGTACTTC
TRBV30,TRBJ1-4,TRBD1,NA,CAWVPGTGGVKLFF,TGTGCCTGGGTTCCCGGGACAGGGGGAGTAAAACTGTTTTTT
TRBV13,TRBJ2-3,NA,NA,CASTHRGKGTDTQYF,TGTGCCAGCACCCACCGAGGGAAGGGCACAGATACGCAGTATTTT
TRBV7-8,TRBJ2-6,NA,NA,CASSLVELWGAGANVLTF,TGTGCCAGCAGCTTAGTGGAGCTATGGGGGGCTGGGGCCAACGTCCTGACTTTC
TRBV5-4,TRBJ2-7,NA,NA,CASSLAGARYEQYF,TGTGCCAGCAGCTTAGCAGGGGCGCGGTACGAGCAGTACTTC
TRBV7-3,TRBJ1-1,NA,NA,CASSPLAGYEAFF,TGTGCCAGCAGCCCCCTGGCAGGATATGAAGCTTTCTTT
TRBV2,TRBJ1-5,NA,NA,CASSLTTNQPQHF,TGTGCCAGCAGTCTGACAACCAATCAGCCCCAGCATTTT
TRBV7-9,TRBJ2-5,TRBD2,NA,CASSLVGREETQYF,TGTGCCAGCAGCTTAGTGGGGAGGGAGGAGACCCAGTACTTC
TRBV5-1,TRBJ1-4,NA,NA,CASSLGGLPTGNNEKLFF,TGCGCCAGCAGCTTGGGGGGCTTACCGACAGGAAATAATGAAAAACTGTTTTTT
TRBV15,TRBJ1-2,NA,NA,CATSRDSPGRDGYTF,TGTGCCACCAGCAGAGACAGTCCCGGGAGGGATGGCTACACCTTC
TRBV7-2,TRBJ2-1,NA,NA,CASSLASGQGSNEQFF,TGTGCCAGCAGCTTGGCCTCCGGGCAGGGAAGCAATGAGCAGTTCTTC
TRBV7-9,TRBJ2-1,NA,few,CASSLVGGKNEQFF,TGTGCCAGCAGCTTAGTGGGGGGTAAGAATGAGCAGTTCTTC
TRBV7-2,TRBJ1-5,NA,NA,CASSYQRENQPQHF,TGTGCCAGCAGCTATCAAAGGGAGAATCAGCCCCAGCATTTT
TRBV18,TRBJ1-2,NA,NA,CASSPVWGPLETNYGYTF,TGTGCCAGCTCACCGGTGTGGGGGCCCCTTGAGACTAACTATGGCTACACCTTC
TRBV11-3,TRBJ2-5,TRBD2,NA,CASGPAGGQTQYF,TGTGCCAGCGGCCCTGCGGGGGGCCAGACCCAGTACTTC
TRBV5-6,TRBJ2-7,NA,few,CASSLGQAPGEQYF,TGTGCCAGCAGCTTGGGGCAGGCCCCTGGGGAGCAGTACTTC
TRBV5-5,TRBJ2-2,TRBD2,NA,CASSPLLGAGGPADTGELFF,TGTGCCAGCAGCCCCCTATTAGGAGCGGGGGGCCCCGCCGACACCGGGGAGCTGTTTTTT
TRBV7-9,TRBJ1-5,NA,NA,CSSSLFRQEGSQPQHF,TGTTCCAGCAGCTTATTCCGACAGGAAGGGAGTCAGCCCCAGCATTTT
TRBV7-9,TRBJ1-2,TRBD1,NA,CASSLQGVSSGYTF,TGTGCCAGCAGCCTCCAGGGGGTTTCGAGTGGCTACACCTTC
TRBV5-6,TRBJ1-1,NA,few,CASSSPDTEAFF,TGTGCCAGCAGCTCGCCGGACACTGAAGCTTTCTTT
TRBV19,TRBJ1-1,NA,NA,CASHRTTGKNTEAFF,TGTGCCAGTCATAGAACGACAGGCAAAAACACTGAAGCTTTCTTT
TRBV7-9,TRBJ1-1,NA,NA,CASNPSGNGGAFF,TGTGCCAGCAACCCTTCAGGTAACGGGGGAGCTTTCTTT
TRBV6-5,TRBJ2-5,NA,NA,CASSRRRGETQYF,TGTGCCAGCAGCCGTCGTAGGGGCGAGACCCAGTACTTC
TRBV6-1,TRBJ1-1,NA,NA,CASRHQRLEAFF,TGTGCCAGCAGGCATCAGCGCCTTGAAGCTTTCTTT
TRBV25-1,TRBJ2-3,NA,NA,CASSVEGTPQDTQYF,TGTGCCAGCAGTGTCGAGGGAACCCCACAAGATACGCAGTATTTT
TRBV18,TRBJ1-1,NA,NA,CASSPQRAYSEAFF,TGTGCCAGCTCACCACAAAGAGCGTATTCTGAAGCTTTCTTT
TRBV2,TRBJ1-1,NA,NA,CASGSGQLNTEAFF,TGTGCCAGCGGATCAGGACAGCTGAACACTGAAGCTTTCTTT
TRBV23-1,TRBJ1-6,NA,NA,CASSQSGRCPNSPLHF,TGCGCCAGCAGTCAATCGGGGAGATGCCCAAATTCACCCCTCCACTTT
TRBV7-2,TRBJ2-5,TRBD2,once,CASSRGLAGGIGQETQYF,TGTGCCAGCAGCCGAGGACTAGCGGGGGGGATTGGGCAAGAGACCCAGTACTTC
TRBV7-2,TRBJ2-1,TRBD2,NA,CASSSGGRNEQFF,TGTGCCAGCAGCTCGGGGGGGAGGAATGAGCAGTTCTTC
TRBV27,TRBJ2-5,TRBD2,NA,CASSLRSSGGHRETQYF,TGTGCCAGCAGTTTACGGTCTAGCGGGGGCCATAGGGAGACCCAGTACTTC
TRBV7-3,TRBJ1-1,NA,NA,CASSLLPPDGGQGEAFF,TGTGCCAGCAGCTTACTACCCCCCGACGGGGGGCAGGGTGAAGCTTTCTTT
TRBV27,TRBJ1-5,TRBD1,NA,CASSPLQGYNQPQHF,TGTGCCAGCAGTCCATTACAGGGGTACAATCAGCCCCAGCATTTT
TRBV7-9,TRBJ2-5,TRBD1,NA,CASSPRQGEETQYF,TGTGCCAGCAGCCCGAGACAGGGGGAAGAGACCCAGTACTTC